Below are 24 T cell receptor beta chains sequenced from a single sample in a study of blood T cell repertoires in COVID-19. Generated by immunoSEQ multiplex PCR, the TCRdb table keeps only in-frame clones and is missing some. This table has about 230,000 clones, around 84% appearing once. The sample was peripheral blood. These receptors all come from a man aged 45-65 years with COVID-19, enrolled during active disease.

This clone appeared once. This chain connects TRBV15 to TRBJ2-1, with D maybe TRBD2 (7 bases). The V end lost 0 bases, the J end lost 8 bases, and 11 bases lay between the germline ends. This CDR3 has 14 residues. The germline V gene encodes CDR1 LNHNV and CDR2 YYDKDF (reference sequence). The CDR3, as DNA: TGTGCCACCAGCAGAGATGGGGAGGGGGATGAGCAGTTCTTC. It codes for CATSRDGEGDEQFF.

This clone was recorded only once. The chain carries TRBV7-9 and TRBJ2-5; D perhaps matches TRBD2 (6 bases). The V end lost 6 bases, the J end lost 2 bases, and 10 bases lay between the germline ends. Per germline, CDR1 SEHNR and CDR2 FQNEAQ (reference sequence). This CDR3 is built from 13 residues. The CDR3 is CASSWDFQETQYF. DNA of the CDR3: TGTGCCAGCAGTTGGGACTTTCAAGAGACCCAGTACTTC.

The rearrangement links TRBV7-9 to TRBJ2-5, with TRBD1 as a possible D gene (6 bases). Germline lookup yields CDR1 SEHNR and CDR2 FQNEAQ (reference sequence). Trimming took off 5 bases at V and 2 bases at J, with 15 bases between the two ends. This CDR3 has 15 residues. The chain's CDR3 is CASSPGSRGQETQYF. CDR3 coding DNA: TGTGCCAGCAGCCCCGGTTCGAGGGGGCAAGAGACCCAGTACTTC.

This chain connects TRBV6-6 to TRBJ2-7, with TRBD1 identical over 7 bases. J was trimmed by 6 bases and V by 5 bases; bases with no gene match: 4. From germline, CDR1 is MNHNY and CDR2 SVGAGI (reference sequence). The CDR3 runs 12 residues. CDR3 nucleotides: TGTGCCAGCAGTACGACAGGGCTCGAGCAGTACTTC. This encodes CASSTTGLEQYF.

The chain is built from TRBV3-1 (or the pseudogene TRBV3-2) and TRBJ1-6; no firm D call. Germline V CDR1 and CDR2: LGHDT, YNNKEL (reference sequence). This CDR3 has 15 amino acids. The ends were cut back, 1 base at V and 10 bases at J, with 14 bases in the middle. The CDR3, as DNA: TGTGCCAGCAGCCAAGCTCGGGCTCGAGGGTCACCCCTCCACTTT. Amino acids: CASSQARARGSPLHF.

This rearrangement joins TRBV6-6 to TRBJ1-6; perhaps TRBD1 as D (6 bases). The CDR3 extends over 17 amino acids. V lost 5 bases and J 8 bases, leaving 22 bases between the germline ends. Germline V CDR1 and CDR2: MNHNY, SVGAGI (reference sequence). The CDR3 DNA sequence: TGTGCCAGCAGTCTACCTAGGGGGGGGAGTCGGGATTCACCCCTCCACTTT. It translates to CASSLPRGGSRDSPLHF.

The rearrangement uses TRBV18 and TRBJ2-3; TRBD1 matches 7 bases. Trimming took 5 bases from V and 5 from J; bases not matched to a gene: 1. The CDR3 spans 12 residues. The germline CDR1 and CDR2 sequences are KGHSH and LQKENI. As DNA, the CDR3 is TGTGCCAGCTCAAGACAGGGAGATACGCAGTATTTT. This encodes CASSRQGDTQYF. Together with reference TRBV18 and TRBJ2-3, the CDR3 gives the full variable domain: NAGVMQNPRHLVRRRGQEARLRCSPMKGHSHVYWYRQLPEEGLKFMVYLQKENIIDESGMPKERFSAEFPKEGPSILRIQQVVRGDSAAYFCASSRQGDTQYFGPGTRLTVL.

J is TRBJ2-3 and V is TRBV11-2; perhaps TRBD2 as D (6 bases). The germline V gene encodes CDR1 SGHAT and CDR2 FQNNGV. With 4 bases removed from V and 0 bases from J, the gap between germline ends came to 11 bases. This CDR3 is built from 15 residues. The CDR3: CASSSAGSSTDTQYF. CDR3 coding DNA: TGTGCCAGCAGCTCCGCGGGGTCTAGCACAGATACGCAGTATTTT. The full variable domain, its missing parts supplied by reference TRBV11-2 and TRBJ2-3, is EAGVAQSPRYKIIEKRQSVAFWCNPISGHATLYWYQQILGQGPKLLIQFQNNGVVDDSQLPKDRFSAERLKGVDSTLKIQPAKLEDSAVYLCASSSAGSSTDTQYFGPGTRLTVL.

The rearrangement joins TRBV5-1 to TRBJ2-3; D is perhaps TRBD1 (5 bases). The CDR3 contains 15 residues. Trimming removed 0 bases at V and 3 bases at J, with 11 bases between. Germline CDR1 reads SGHRS; CDR2 reads YFSETQ. The DNA of the CDR3 is TGCGCCAGCAGCTTGGCCTCAGGGATAACAGATACGCAGTATTTT. Translation gives CASSLASGITDTQYF.

This chain links TRBV7-8 with TRBJ2-2; 10 nucleotides line up with TRBD2. CDR3 length: 19 amino acids. CDR1 SGHVS and CDR2 FQNEAQ come from the germline V gene. Trimming removed 0 bases from V and 4 bases from J; junction bases left unmatched: 11. The CDR3 DNA sequence: TGTGCCAGCAGCTTAGCGGGGACTGGCGCTAGCGGGAGCACCGGGGAGCTGTTTTTT. This translates into CASSLAGTGASGSTGELFF.

V gene TRBV3-1 (or the pseudogene TRBV3-2) combines with J gene TRBJ2-2; TRBD1 is a possible D gene (6 bases). V shed 4 bases and J shed 4 bases, with 13 bases lying between them. Germline V CDR1 and CDR2: LGHDT, YNNKEL (reference sequence). The CDR3 has 15 residues. The CDR3 DNA reads as TGTGCCAGCAGCCTCCAGGGGCCGGGCACCGGGGAGCTGTTTTTT. This translates into CASSLQGPGTGELFF.

This clone was recorded only once. The rearrangement uses TRBV19 and TRBJ2-3, with 16 bases matching TRBD2. The CDR3 has 18 residues. In germline, CDR1 is LNHDA, CDR2 SQIVND (reference sequence). The V gene end was trimmed by 3 bases and the J gene end by 3 bases; junction bases not matched to a gene: 6. The CDR3 here is CASSITGLAGGRTDTQYF. The CDR3 bases are TGTGCCAGTAGTATCACGGGACTAGCGGGGGGGAGAACAGATACGCAGTATTTT.

V is TRBV29-1 and J is TRBJ2-4, with D hard to call. The CDR3 length is 14 residues. CDR1 is SQVTM, CDR2 ANQGSEA, per germline. V lost 6 bases to trimming and J lost 0 bases, with 12 bases between them. The CDR3 region is CSVLTPIAKNIQYF. CDR3 coding DNA: TGCAGCGTCCTGACACCAATAGCCAAAAACATTCAGTACTTC.

V and J are TRBV3-1 (or the pseudogene TRBV3-2) and TRBJ2-7; tentative D call: TRBD1 (6 bases). This CDR3 comprises 15 residues. CDR1 LGHDT and CDR2 YNNKEL come from the germline V gene (reference sequence). Trimming shortened V by 1 base and J by 3 bases, and 13 bases separated the two germline ends. The CDR3 DNA reads as TGTGCCAGCAGCCAAGGATCCAGGGGAATCTACGAGCAGTACTTC. Protein: CASSQGSRGIYEQYF.

The rearrangement links TRBV5-4 to TRBJ2-7, with 10 bases that match TRBD1. Germline V gene sequence: CDR1 SGHNT, CDR2 YYREEE (reference sequence). The CDR3 extends over 14 amino acids. J gave up 3 bases and V 7 bases, and 7 bases lay outside the gene matches. DNA of the CDR3: TGTGCCAGCGGAACGGGACAGGGGCACTACGAGCAGTACTTC. The encoded protein is CASGTGQGHYEQYF.

The CDR3, as DNA: TGTGCCAGCAGCTTCCCGGGAGGGGCAAATGAAGCTTTCTTT. Translating it yields CASSFPGGANEAFF. The chain links TRBV7-9 to TRBJ1-1; possibly TRBD1 for D (5 bases). Germline CDR1 reads SEHNR; CDR2 reads FQNEAQ (reference sequence). This CDR3 is 14 amino acids long. V shed 3 bases and J shed 7 bases, with 15 bases lying between them.

The chain carries TRBV2 and TRBJ2-3; maybe TRBD1 (6 bases). Trimming removed 4 bases at V and 0 bases at J, with 11 bases between. CDR3 length equals 15 residues. In germline, CDR1 is SNHLY, CDR2 FYNNEI. The CDR3 is CASSGTGKSTDTQYF. In DNA form, the CDR3 reads TGTGCCAGCAGTGGAACAGGGAAGAGCACAGATACGCAGTATTTT.

The CDR3 region is CASSRIRGAGVGGEFNEQFF. For the CDR3, the DNA is TGTGCCAGCAGCCGCATACGCGGGGCCGGTGTCGGGGGGGAATTCAATGAGCAGTTCTTC. The rearrangement joins TRBV4-2 to TRBJ2-1; 8 bases are shared with TRBD2. The trim removed 4 bases at V and 6 bases at J, leaving 23 bases unmatched. The CDR3 extends over 20 amino acids. The germline gives CDR1 LGHNA, CDR2 YNFKEQ.

This clone was detected once. The rearrangement links TRBV6-1 to TRBJ1-4; a weak D match, TRBD1 (6 bases). The V gene lost 3 bases and the J gene lost 11 bases, with 13 bases spanning the gap. Germline V gene lookup returns CDR1 MNHNS and CDR2 SASEGT. There are 13 residues in the CDR3. CDR3 sequence reads: CASSEGTSPKLFF. In nucleotides, the CDR3 is TGTGCCAGCAGTGAGGGGACAAGTCCGAAACTGTTTTTT.

The V gene is TRBV5-3, the J gene TRBJ2-2, with TRBD2 identical over 7 bases. TRBV5-3 is known as an ORF, though its function is uncertain. This CDR3 spans 18 amino acids. The V and J ends lost 0 bases and 1 base, in that order; junction bases with no gene match: 9. The CDR3 nucleotides read TGTGCCAGAAGCTTGGACCCGGAGAAGCGGGGGAACACCGGGGAGCTGTTTTTT. This gives the protein CARSLDPEKRGNTGELFF.

The rearrangement links TRBV4-1 to TRBJ2-1, with 8 nucleotides matching TRBD2. This CDR3 contains 19 residues. The trim removed 1 base at V and 5 bases at J, leaving 16 bases unmatched. CDR1 MGHRA and CDR2 YSYEKL come from the germline V gene. The CDR3 reads CASSQGWLNTGTRHNEQFF. The CDR3 DNA is TGCGCCAGCAGCCAAGGGTGGTTAAACACCGGGACTAGACACAATGAGCAGTTCTTC.

CDR3 DNA: TGTGCCAGCAGCCAAGACCCGGGGACCGGGGAGCTGTTTTTT. Translation gives CASSQDPGTGELFF. V is TRBV4-2 and J is TRBJ2-2; D might be TRBD2 (5 bases). Germline values: CDR1 LGHNA, CDR2 YNFKEQ. CDR3 length: 14 residues. V shed 0 bases and J shed 5 bases, with 7 bases lying between them.

This sequence joins TRBV18 and TRBJ2-7; perhaps TRBD1 as D (5 bases). V gave up 2 bases and J gave up 2 bases, with 19 bases separating them. The V gene's germline CDR1 is KGHSH and CDR2 LQKENI. The CDR3 totals 17 residues. The chain's CDR3 is CASSPGAGAVTAYEQYF. DNA of the CDR3: TGTGCCAGCTCACCAGGGGCAGGAGCTGTTACAGCCTACGAGCAGTACTTC.

The chain uses TRBV3-1 (or the pseudogene TRBV3-2) and TRBJ2-7; D possibly corresponds to TRBD2 (6 bases). V lost 0 bases to trimming and J lost 2 bases, with 11 bases between them. Germline CDR1 reads LGHDT; CDR2 reads YNNKEL (reference sequence). The CDR3 is made up of 15 amino acids. The CDR3 loop is CASSQDSSGAYEQYF. DNA for the CDR3: TGTGCCAGCAGCCAAGATTCGTCGGGGGCCTACGAGCAGTACTTC.